This T cell receptor beta chain emerged from a study of T cell responses to AZD1222 COVID-19 vaccine. Trimming removed 5 bases from V and 2 bases from J; junction bases left unmatched: 1. Germline values: CDR1 MNHEY, CDR2 SVGAGI. The CDR3 length is 13 residues. Libraries were prepared by immunoSEQ multiplex PCR; TCRdb keeps only in-frame clonotypes and omits some of them. The data contain fewer than 80,000 clones, 79% of them singletons. The sample in question was peripheral blood, obtained on day 0 of MenACWY control vaccination. The clonotype originates from an adult in good health. V and J are TRBV6-5 and TRBJ1-2; 8 nucleotides align to TRBD1. Here the CDR3 reads CASSNRGNYGYTF. CDR3 DNA sequence: TGTGCCAGCAGTAACAGGGGGAACTATGGCTACACCTTC.